A single sample is the source of the 31 T cell receptor beta chains below, sequenced in a study of shared clonotypes between healthy human individuals. Produced via immunoSEQ multiplex PCR; TCRdb's table is partial and in-frame only. The data hold some 2,000,000 clones, with over 85% observed a single time. The sample consisted of naive CD4+ T cells sorted from blood. The subset here: CD45RA+ positively selected. The receptors originated from a young man in good health.

V and J are TRBV6-1 and TRBJ2-3; possible D gene TRBD1, 6 bases. Deletions cut 4 bases from V and 1 base from J, with 12 bases between. CDR3 length: 15 residues. Germline CDR1 is MNHNS and CDR2 is SASEGT. CDR3 nucleotide sequence: TGTGCCAGCAGTGTGGGGGCTTTGGGCACAGATACGCAGTATTTT. Residues: CASSVGALGTDTQYF.

The chain recombines TRBV6-6 with TRBJ2-1; 9 nucleotides align to TRBD2. CDR1 is MNHNY and CDR2 is SVGAGI in the germline V gene (reference sequence). The CDR3 spans 15 residues. Germline trimming cut 6 bases from V and 5 bases from J; bases unmatched to any gene: 8. For the CDR3, the DNA is TGTGCCAGCAGACTTAGCGGGAGTACCCACAATGAGCAGTTCTTC. This translates into CASRLSGSTHNEQFF.

This clone was seen only once. The rearrangement joins TRBV29-1 to TRBJ1-4, with unresolved D. This CDR3 contains 12 residues. Per the germline V gene, CDR1 is SQVTM and CDR2 is ANQGSEA. V shed 4 bases and J shed 3 bases, with 6 bases lying between them. The CDR3 nucleotides are TGCAGCGTTGGACGGGCTAATGAAAAACTGTTTTTT. It translates to CSVGRANEKLFF.

The J gene is TRBJ1-2, the V gene TRBV19; no reliable D call. The CDR3 sequence is 14 residues long. Germline CDR1 is LNHDA and CDR2 is SQIVND (reference sequence). Trimming removed 9 bases at V and 8 bases at J, with 22 bases between. The CDR3 protein is CASLPPGPTPGYTF. The CDR3 nucleotides are TGTGCCAGCCTTCCCCCCGGCCCAACCCCCGGCTACACCTTC.

The genes are TRBV19 and TRBJ2-3, with TRBD2 identical over 8 bases. J was trimmed by 1 base and V by 6 bases; bases with no gene match: 6. CDR3 length: 15 residues. Germline V gene data show CDR1 as LNHDA and CDR2 as SQIVND (reference sequence). Here the CDR3 reads CASRGAGGRTDTQYF. Written as DNA, the CDR3 is TGTGCCAGTAGAGGGGCGGGAGGCCGCACAGATACGCAGTATTTT.

Details on this clone: Other nucleotide sequences from this sample produce the same CDR3. The chain joins TRBV18 to TRBJ2-7; D tentatively reads TRBD1 or TRBD2 (5 bases each). Per the germline V gene, CDR1 is KGHSH and CDR2 is LQKENI. V shed 2 bases and J shed 3 bases, with 8 bases lying between them. This CDR3 comprises 13 residues. CDR3 coding DNA: TGTGCCAGCTCACCAGGGACCGACTACGAGCAGTACTTC. This codes for CASSPGTDYEQYF.

In regard to this clone: This CDR3 is also generated by other DNA sequences in the sample. V is TRBV6-5 and J is TRBJ2-7, with 10 bases matching TRBD1. V was clipped by 5 bases and J by 0 bases; unmatched bases: 4. Per the germline V gene, CDR1 is MNHEY and CDR2 is SVGAGI. The CDR3 extends over 15 amino acids. CDR3 coding DNA: TGTGCCAGCAGTCTTCGGGACAGGGGCTCCTACGAGCAGTACTTC. Its translation is CASSLRDRGSYEQYF.

This chain connects TRBV5-1 to TRBJ2-1, with a weak D call TRBD1 (6 bases). In germline, CDR1 is SGHRS, CDR2 YFSETQ. This CDR3 is 16 amino acids long. V shed 2 bases and J shed 3 bases, with 15 bases lying between them. DNA for the CDR3: TGCGCCAGCAGCTTAAGGACAGAGGGCCACTACAATGAGCAGTTCTTC. Amino acid sequence: CASSLRTEGHYNEQFF.

V gene TRBV18 combines with J gene TRBJ2-4; D not certain. The CDR3 is 17 residues long. V was clipped by 0 bases and J by 1 base, with 13 bases between them. The germline V gene has CDR1 KGHSH and CDR2 LQKENI. The CDR3 here is CASSPPVSPSAKNIQYF. The CDR3 DNA sequence: TGTGCCAGCTCACCACCGGTTAGCCCTTCGGCCAAAAACATTCAGTACTTC.

The rearrangement links TRBV5-1 to TRBJ2-2; D perhaps matches TRBD2 (5 bases). Germline assignment: CDR1 SGHRS and CDR2 YFSETQ. The V and J ends lost 0 bases and 7 bases respectively, with 16 bases between them. The CDR3 runs 16 residues. CDR3: CASSLGATTTFGELFF. CDR3 DNA: TGCGCCAGCAGCTTGGGGGCGACTACAACCTTCGGGGAGCTGTTTTTT.

This sequence joins TRBV27 and TRBJ2-3; the match to TRBD1 covers 10 bases. J was trimmed by 2 bases and V by 3 bases; bases with no gene match: 2. The CDR3 has 15 amino acids. CDR1 and CDR2 from the germline V gene are MNHEY and SMNVEV (reference sequence). The CDR3 DNA sequence: TGTGCCAGCAGTTTCGACAGGGGGCACACAGATACGCAGTATTTT. Amino acids: CASSFDRGHTDTQYF.

The V gene is TRBV21-1, the J gene TRBJ2-5; TRBD2 reflects the table's D call only, with no check against the DNA. TRBV21-1 is described as a pseudogene. The CDR3 loop spans 16 amino acids. CDR3 bases: TGTGCCAGCAGCAAAGAGCTCGGGGGAACTGAAGAGACCCAGTACTTC. Protein sequence: CASSKELGGTEETQYF.

The CDR3, as DNA: TGCGCCAGCAGTAACAACTACGAGCAGTACTTC. It specifies CASSNNYEQYF. The chain carries TRBV5-1 and TRBJ2-7; no firm D call. Trimming stripped 5 bases from V and 3 bases from J, with 6 bases between. This CDR3 comprises 11 residues. Germline CDR1 is SGHRS and CDR2 is YFSETQ.

This clone occurred once. The chain is built from TRBV10-3 and TRBJ2-1; D not resolved. Trimming shortened V by 1 base and J by 6 bases, and 10 bases separated the two germline ends. The CDR3 totals 14 residues. Germline V gene lookup returns CDR1 ENHRY and CDR2 SYGVKD. DNA for the CDR3: TGTGCCATCAGTGAGTACCTAGTCAGCAATGAGCAGTTCTTC. Translated: CAISEYLVSNEQFF.

The chain recombines TRBV11-2 with TRBJ2-7, with D unclear. V was shortened by 7 bases and J by 6 bases, with 16 bases between the two germline ends. Germline assignment: CDR1 SGHAT and CDR2 FQNNGV. The CDR3 contains 13 residues. The CDR3 DNA sequence: TGTGCCAGCACCTGGAGCGAACGCCTCGAGCAGTACTTC. Its translation: CASTWSERLEQYF. Using reference TRBV11-2 and TRBJ2-7 for the parts outside the CDR3, the full variable domain is EAGVAQSPRYKIIEKRQSVAFWCNPISGHATLYWYQQILGQGPKLLIQFQNNGVVDDSQLPKDRFSAERLKGVDSTLKIQPAKLEDSAVYLCASTWSERLEQYFGPGTRLTVT.

The genes are TRBV4-3 and TRBJ2-7; D might be TRBD2 (6 bases). V was shortened by 1 base and J by 6 bases, with 13 bases between the two germline ends. Germline values: CDR1 LGHNA, CDR2 YSLEER. CDR3 length: 14 residues. The CDR3 bases are TGCGCCAGCAGCCAAGTTGTGGGAGGCAGCGAGCAGTACTTC. Translation: CASSQVVGGSEQYF.

This clone was counted once. This chain joins TRBV9 and TRBJ2-2; TRBD1 matches 8 bases. This CDR3 region has 16 residues. Germline trimming cut 0 bases from V and 3 bases from J; bases unmatched to any gene: 4. CDR1 is SGDLS, CDR2 YYNGEE, per germline. Here the CDR3 DNA reads TGTGCCAGCAGCGTAGCTGTCAGGGGGCACACCGGGGAGCTGTTTTTT. Translated: CASSVAVRGHTGELFF. The full variable domain, with the rest looked up from reference TRBV9 and TRBJ2-2, is DSGVTQTPKHLITATGQRVTLRCSPRSGDLSVYWYQQSLDQGLQFLIQYYNGEERAKGNILERFSAQQFPDLHSELNLSSLELGDSALYFCASSVAVRGHTGELFFGEGSRLTVL.

This CDR3 is CASGREINEKLFF. In nucleotides, the CDR3 is TGTGCCAGCGGAAGGGAGATCAATGAAAAACTGTTTTTT. This sequence joins TRBV6-1 and TRBJ1-4, with D unclear. There are 13 residues in the CDR3. Germline V gene sequence: CDR1 MNHNS, CDR2 SASEGT. Trimming took off 8 bases at V and 5 bases at J, with 12 bases between the two ends.

The chain employs TRBV28 and TRBJ2-7; D call uncertain. CDR3 length: 13 amino acids. Germline V gene data show CDR1 as MDHEN and CDR2 as SYDVKM. The V and J ends lost 2 bases and 5 bases respectively, with 10 bases between them. CDR3 loop: CASSLVGTHEQYF. Here the CDR3 DNA reads TGTGCCAGCAGTTTAGTGGGTACCCACGAGCAGTACTTC.

The rearrangement uses TRBV19 and TRBJ1-1; possible D gene TRBD1, 6 bases. CDR1 and CDR2 from the germline V gene are LNHDA and SQIVND (reference sequence). V was shortened by 7 bases and J by 5 bases, with 14 bases between the two germline ends. The CDR3 spans 13 residues. DNA for the CDR3: TGTGCCAGTAAGTGGGGGCGAGGGACTGAAGCTTTCTTT. Translated: CASKWGRGTEAFF.

The chain joins TRBV18 to TRBJ2-5; no clear D gene. This CDR3 spans 13 amino acids. The germline V gene encodes CDR1 KGHSH and CDR2 LQKENI. The V end was cut by 4 bases, the J end by 3 bases, with 9 bases between. The CDR3: CASSLNRKETQYF. The DNA for the CDR3 is TGTGCCAGCTCACTGAATAGGAAAGAGACCCAGTACTTC. The full variable domain, in which reference TRBV18 and TRBJ2-5 provide the parts outside the CDR3, is NAGVMQNPRHLVRRRGQEARLRCSPMKGHSHVYWYRQLPEEGLKFMVYLQKENIIDESGMPKERFSAEFPKEGPSILRIQQVVRGDSAAYFCASSLNRKETQYFGPGTRLLVL.

The chain carries TRBV25-1 and TRBJ1-1; TRBD1 agrees at 7 bases. The V gene's germline CDR1 is MGHDK and CDR2 SYGVNS. The CDR3 is 15 amino acids. V trimming: 5 bases; J trimming: 11 bases; junction bases outside the gene matches: 17. The CDR3 DNA reads as TGTGCCAGCAGTCTCGTCGAGGGGGCTGCTCCGAGGGCTTTCTTT. Protein product: CASSLVEGAAPRAFF.

This chain uses TRBV18 with TRBJ2-5; 8 nucleotides match TRBD1. The V segment lost 4 bases and the J segment 2 bases; nucleotides outside the gene matches: 6. Germline-derived CDR1 and CDR2 are KGHSH and LQKENI. This CDR3 comprises 15 residues. For the CDR3, the DNA is TGTGCCAGCTCACTTAGGACAGGGCGTCAAGAGACCCAGTACTTC. Encoded protein: CASSLRTGRQETQYF.

Written as DNA, the CDR3 is TGTGCCAGCAGCTTAGGTTTGGGCCAGTACTCTGGAAACACCATATATTTT. It translates to CASSLGLGQYSGNTIYF. The chain employs TRBV7-2 and TRBJ1-3; D call uncertain. CDR1 is SGHTA, CDR2 FQGNSA, per germline. Trimming shortened V by 1 base and J by 0 bases, and 13 bases separated the two germline ends. The CDR3 runs 17 residues.

The rearrangement links TRBV11-2 to TRBJ1-1, with D unresolved. The CDR3 is made up of 18 amino acids. Germline CDR1 is SGHAT and CDR2 is FQNNGV. Between the trimmed V and J ends, which lost 0 bases and 2 bases, there was a span of 19 bases. CDR3 sequence reads: CASSLDLILAGSNTEAFF. CDR3 sequence (DNA): TGTGCCAGCAGCTTAGATCTTATTTTGGCAGGATCTAACACTGAAGCTTTCTTT.

The chain has TRBV6-1 and TRBJ2-7; tentatively, D is TRBD1 (6 bases). This CDR3 is built from 11 residues. Per germline, CDR1 MNHNS and CDR2 SASEGT. The V end lost 10 bases, the J end lost 4 bases, and 11 bases lay between the germline ends. The chain's CDR3 is CANRDGYEQYF. Written as DNA, the CDR3 is TGTGCCAACAGGGATGGATACGAGCAGTACTTC.

This sequence joins TRBV18 and TRBJ1-2; D unclear. The CDR3 has 15 amino acids. Trimming shortened V by 2 bases and J by 4 bases, and 14 bases separated the two germline ends. CDR1 is KGHSH, CDR2 LQKENI, per germline. The CDR3 loop reads CASSPGSQEVYGYTF. The DNA of the CDR3 is TGTGCCAGCTCACCAGGGAGTCAGGAGGTCTATGGCTACACCTTC.

The V and J genes are TRBV5-4 and TRBJ1-6; D may be TRBD1 (6 bases). The V gene lost 3 bases and the J gene lost 5 bases, with 9 bases spanning the gap. Germline CDR1 SGHNT, CDR2 YYREEE (reference sequence). This CDR3 comprises 14 residues. The chain's CDR3 is CASSSDRNNSPLHF. CDR3 coding DNA: TGTGCCAGCAGCTCGGACAGAAATAATTCACCCCTCCACTTT.

The CDR3: CASSLGAGTGNTIYF. For the CDR3, the DNA is TGTGCCAGCAGCTTGGGGGCAGGGACTGGAAACACCATATATTTT. The V and J genes are TRBV5-4 and TRBJ1-3; tentatively, D is TRBD1 (5 bases). Germline CDR1 and CDR2: SGHNT and YYREEE (reference sequence). Trimming cost V 0 bases and J 2 bases, with 9 bases left between them. The CDR3 extends over 15 amino acids.

Only a few counts were recorded for this clone. This chain uses TRBV6-5 with TRBJ2-7; D might be TRBD1 or TRBD2, each matching 5 bases. Germline V gene lookup returns CDR1 MNHEY and CDR2 SVGAGI. The CDR3 is 13 amino acids. Trimming removed 5 bases from V and 4 bases from J, with 12 bases in between. The CDR3 DNA is TGTGCCAGCAGTCGGTCGGGGCAGTACGAGCAGTACTTC. Protein product: CASSRSGQYEQYF.

V gene TRBV29-1 combines with J gene TRBJ1-1, with 7 bases fitting TRBD1. CDR1 is SQVTM, CDR2 ANQGSEA, per germline. The CDR3 spans 12 residues. J was trimmed by 5 bases and V by 6 bases; bases with no gene match: 6. CDR3 loop: CSVGGLGTEAFF. CDR3 DNA: TGCAGCGTAGGGGGCTTGGGAACTGAAGCTTTCTTT.